This TCR beta chain was sequenced during a study of CD8 T cells in Susac syndrome. Negative isolation yielded CD4+ and CD8+ T cells, and FACS enriched TEMRA cells. The RNA, about 0.5 to 1 ug, was put through reverse transcription using random hexamers. The authors amplified TCR beta CDR3 across 54 Vbeta and 13 Jbeta using immunoSEQ multiplex PCR. Via MiXCR, TCRdb re-called the immunoSEQ multiplex PCR reads, giving one row per CDR3 protein. Here the sample spans under 150,000 distinct CDR3 sequences, roughly 94% being singletons. V gave up 0 bases and J gave up 3 bases; unmatched junction bases: 6. CDR1 and CDR2 from the germline V gene are SGDLS and YYNGEE. The CDR3 has 15 amino acids.

The sequencing input was CD4+ T cells from PBMCs. This TCR derives from a human donor with Susac syndrome. The chain has TRBV9 and TRBJ2-7, with TRBD2 matching over 7 bases. The DNA of the CDR3 is TGTGCCAGCAGCGTAGGGCTAGCGGAGATCTACGAGCAGTACTTC. Amino acid sequence: CASSVGLAEIYEQYF.